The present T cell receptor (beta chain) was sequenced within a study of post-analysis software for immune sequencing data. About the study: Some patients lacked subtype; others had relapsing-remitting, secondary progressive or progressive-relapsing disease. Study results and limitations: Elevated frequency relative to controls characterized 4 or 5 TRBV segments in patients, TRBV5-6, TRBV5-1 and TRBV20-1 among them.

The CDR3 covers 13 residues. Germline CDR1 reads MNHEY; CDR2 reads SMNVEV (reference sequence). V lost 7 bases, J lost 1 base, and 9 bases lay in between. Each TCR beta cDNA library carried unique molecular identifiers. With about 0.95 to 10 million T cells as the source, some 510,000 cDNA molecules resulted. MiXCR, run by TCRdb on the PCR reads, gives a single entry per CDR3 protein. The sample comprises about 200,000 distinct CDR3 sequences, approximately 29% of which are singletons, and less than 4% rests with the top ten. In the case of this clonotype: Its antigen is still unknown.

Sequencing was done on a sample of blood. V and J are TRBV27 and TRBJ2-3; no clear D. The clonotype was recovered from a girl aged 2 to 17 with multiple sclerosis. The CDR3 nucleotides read TGTGCCAGCAATTCCGCGGGCACAGATACGCAGTATTTT. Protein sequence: CASNSAGTDTQYF.